This TCR beta chain emerged from a study of CD8+ T cells in alopecia areata. Following extraction, RNA underwent reverse transcription to cDNA, which served as the sequencing template. Clones were sequenced by immunoSEQ multiplex PCR, and TCRdb holds only the in-frame ones, with some missing. The data contain 120,000 or so clones, approximately 53% of them singletons. This clone appeared a few times. Germline CDR1 and CDR2: SQVTM and ANQGSEA. CDR3 length equals 15 residues. V shed 2 bases, J shed 2 bases, and the junction held 5 bases outside the gene matches. V and J are TRBV29-1 and TRBJ2-7; TRBD2 aligns across 11 bases. The sample in question was CD4+ T cells sorted from blood, obtained at week 0. The receptor comes from a human donor with alopecia areata. CDR3 residues: CSVERVAGGTYEQYF. Written as DNA, the CDR3 is TGCAGCGTTGAAAGGGTAGCGGGAGGGACCTACGAGCAGTACTTC.